This TCR beta chain was documented in a study of cytomegalovirus exposure and HLA in healthy donors. This CDR3 contains 21 residues. V gave up 2 bases and J gave up 9 bases; unmatched junction bases: 24. The germline CDR1 and CDR2 sequences are KGHSH and LQKENI. The PCR made use of 60 Vbeta and 13 Jbeta primers. Repertoires were generated with immunoSEQ multiplex PCR, while TCRdb's copy carries only in-frame clones and drops some. This sample carries fewer than 200,000 clones, roughly four fifths of them seen once, and the ten largest clones take around 11%. This chain links TRBV18 with TRBJ1-6; 8 nucleotides match TRBD1. The TCR sequence derives from a man between 45 and 60 years old in good health and CMV-seropositive. The sample comprised PBMCs. CDR3 region: CASSPLPPYPGQETKGSPLHF. CDR3 DNA sequence: TGTGCCAGCTCACCATTACCTCCTTACCCGGGACAGGAAACGAAGGGTTCACCCCTCCACTTT.